This T cell receptor (beta chain) was recorded in a study of cytomegalovirus exposure and HLA in healthy donors. At the level of the study: T cells numbering some 170 million yielded some 110 million unique TCR beta sequences in an earlier analysis. Study-level findings and limits: Previous analysis showed most TCR beta V segments were productive about 87% or about 30% of the time. Common viral pathogens were later found to be apparently linked to several of the most significant clusters.

PCR employed 60 Vbeta and 13 Jbeta primers. Assay used: immunoSEQ multiplex PCR; TCRdb lists only in-frame clones, some missing. Found here are roughly 180,000 clones, around 74% of them singletons; the top ten hold about 3%. The germline V gene has CDR1 SGHTA and CDR2 FQGNSA. CDR3 length equals 14 residues. The ends were cut back, 5 bases at V and 3 bases at J, with 13 bases in the middle. Concerning this clone itself: Its antigen is still unknown.

What was sequenced was PBMCs. The TCR originated in a male donor in good health and CMV-seronegative. The rearrangement links TRBV7-2 to TRBJ1-2, with a possible D match to TRBD1 (6 bases). The CDR3 reads CASSPAGADYGYTF. CDR3 nucleotides: TGTGCCAGCAGCCCAGCAGGGGCGGACTATGGCTACACCTTC.